The 5 T cell receptor beta chains in this list originate from one sample, sequenced in a study of post-analysis software for immune sequencing data. Study-wide results and caveats: Included in a set of five TRBV segments more frequent in patients than controls were TRBV5-6, TRBV5-1 and TRBV20-1.

Their specific antigens are unknown. Unique molecular identifiers were present in the TCR beta cDNA libraries. TCRdb analysed the PCR reads with MiXCR anew, one entry per CDR3 protein. The sample has 500,000 to 600,000 distinct CDR3 sequences, roughly 46% seen once; the top ten hold around 1.7%. The sample was blood. The receptors shown here come from a girl aged 10 to 17 with multiple sclerosis.

The rearrangement links TRBV15 to TRBJ1-2; D uncertain. CDR3 length: 12 amino acids. V lost 5 bases and J lost 5, with 9 bases in between. Per the germline V gene, CDR1 is LNHNV and CDR2 is YYDKDF (reference sequence). The CDR3 reads CATSENLYGYTF. CDR3 in DNA: TGTGCCACCAGCGAGAACCTTTATGGCTACACCTTC.

The chain couples TRBV12-3 or TRBV12-4 to TRBJ2-3; 9 bases fit TRBD2. Trimming at V came to 4 bases and at J to 1 base, leaving 6 bases not matched to a gene. The CDR3 totals 16 residues. The CDR3 nucleotides read TGTGCCAGCAGTTCCGGGACTAGCAGCCGCACAGATACGCAGTATTTT. Translated, it gives CASSSGTSSRTDTQYF.

The table lists this clonotype with a few counts. The rearrangement joins TRBV29-1 to TRBJ2-7; TRBD1 matches 7 bases. This CDR3 is built from 14 residues. Germline lookup yields CDR1 SQVTM and CDR2 ANQGSEA. With V trimmed by 6 bases and J by 3 bases, 11 bases remained unmatched. The CDR3 loop is CSVATGVSDYEQYF. The CDR3 DNA is TGCAGCGTAGCCACAGGGGTATCTGACTACGAGCAGTACTTC.

The V call is TRBV7-9, the J call TRBJ1-2; tentative D call: TRBD1 (5 bases). CDR3 length: 14 residues. Trimming left V 5 bases short and J 6 bases short, with 16 bases between. Germline V CDR1 and CDR2: SEHNR, FQNEAQ (reference sequence). The CDR3 sequence is CASSVRDGTDGYTF. As DNA, the CDR3 is TGTGCCAGCAGCGTCCGGGATGGGACGGATGGCTACACCTTC.

The chain links TRBV10-3 to TRBJ1-1; D gene ambiguous. The germline gives CDR1 ENHRY, CDR2 SYGVKD. The CDR3 covers 14 residues. The V gene lost 4 bases and the J gene lost 3 bases, with 12 bases spanning the gap. The CDR3 coding sequence is TGTGCCATCAGTGCATTGGGGAGCCACACTGAAGCTTTCTTT. It translates to CAISALGSHTEAFF.